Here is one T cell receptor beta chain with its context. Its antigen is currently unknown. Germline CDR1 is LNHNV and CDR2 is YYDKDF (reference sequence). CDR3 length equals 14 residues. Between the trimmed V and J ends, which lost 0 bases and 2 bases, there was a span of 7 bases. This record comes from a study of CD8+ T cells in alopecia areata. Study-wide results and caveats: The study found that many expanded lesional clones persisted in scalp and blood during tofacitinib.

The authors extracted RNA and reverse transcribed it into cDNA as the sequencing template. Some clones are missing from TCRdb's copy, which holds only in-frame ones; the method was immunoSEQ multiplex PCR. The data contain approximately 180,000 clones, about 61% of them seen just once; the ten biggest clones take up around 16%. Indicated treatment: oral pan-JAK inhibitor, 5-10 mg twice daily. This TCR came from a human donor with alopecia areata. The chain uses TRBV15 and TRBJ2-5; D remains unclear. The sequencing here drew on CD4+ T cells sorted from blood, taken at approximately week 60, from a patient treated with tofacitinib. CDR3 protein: CATSRDRSQETQYF. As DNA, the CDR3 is TGTGCCACCAGCAGAGATCGGAGTCAAGAGACCCAGTACTTC.